A selection of T cell receptor beta chains follows, all from one sample in a study of T cells in Graves' hyperthyroidism and ophthalmopathy. TCRdb fed the multiplex PCR reads into MiXCR, producing one record per CDR3 protein. Of under 350,000 distinct CDR3 sequences listed, less than 30% are singletons. The specimen was blood. All receptors come from a man aged 40-55 years with Graves' hyperthyroidism that later progressed to Graves' ophthalmopathy. Each CDR3 is given with its conserved first and last residue. D genes are given only for firm matches. Clone sizes are given selectively: once, few, many, or a class where the clone is expanded.

abundance,v_gene,j_gene,d_gene,CDR3nt,CDR3aa
many,TRBV20-1,TRBJ2-5,TRBD2,TGCAGTGCCCGAACCCCGACTAGCGGAGAAGAGACCCAGTACTTC,CSARTPTSGEETQYF
many,TRBV10-2,TRBJ2-7,TRBD2,TGCGCCAGCAGGGGAGGGCTAGCGGGAGTTTACGAGCAGTACTTC,CASRGGLAGVYEQYF
many,TRBV11-3,TRBJ2-2,-,TGTGCCAGCGTGATACAGAACACCGGGGAGCTGTTTTTT,CASVIQNTGELFF
many,TRBV5-1,TRBJ2-2,-,TGCGCCAGCAGCCAAACCGCCGGGGCGGGGGAGCTGTTTTTT,CASSQTAGAGELFF
many,TRBV7-3,TRBJ2-5,TRBD2,TGTGCCAGCAGCTTATCCGCGGGAGAACAAGAGACCCAGTACTTC,CASSLSAGEQETQYF
many,TRBV7-8,TRBJ1-1,TRBD1,TGTGCCAGCAGCGAACAGGGGCGTAGGATCGTGAACACTGAAGCTTTCTTT,CASSEQGRRIVNTEAFF
many,TRBV7-9,TRBJ2-5,TRBD2,TGTGCCAGCAGCCGAAGCGTAGCTAGCGGAGAAGAGACCCAGTACTTC,CASSRSVASGEETQYF
few,TRBV18,TRBJ2-5,-,TGTGCCAGCTCACCAAACAACCAAGAGACCCAGTACTTC,CASSPNNQETQYF
many,TRBV15,TRBJ2-2,-,TGTGCCACCTCCTTGGTGGTTGCCGGGGAGCTGTTTTTT,CATSLVVAGELFF
few,TRBV20-1,TRBJ1-2,-,TGCAGTGCTAGTGTTGCTGGGACCGGAGAGGGCTACACCTTC,CSASVAGTGEGYTF
many,TRBV9,TRBJ2-2,TRBD2,TGTGCCAGCAGCGTCACTAGCGGGAGGGCTGGGACCGGGGAGCTGTTTTTT,CASSVTSGRAGTGELFF
-,TRBV29-1,TRBJ2-4,TRBD2,TGCAGCGCCGCACTAGCGGGACGAGGGAACATTCAGTACTTC,CSAALAGRGNIQYF
many,TRBV2,TRBJ1-2,-,TGTGCCAGCAGGGGGACCGATAACTATGGCTACACCTTC,CASRGTDNYGYTF
many,TRBV11-2,TRBJ2-5,TRBD2,TGTGCCAGCAGCTTAGACGCGGGAGGGCCTGAGACCCAGTACTTC,CASSLDAGGPETQYF
many,TRBV11-2,TRBJ1-1,-,TGTGCCAGCAGCTTAGAGGTTGTGACTGAAGCTTTCTTT,CASSLEVVTEAFF
-,TRBV7-2,TRBJ2-7,TRBD1,TGTGCCAGCAGCTTAGTTTCGGACAGGGATCCGCACTTC,CASSLVSDRDPHF
many,TRBV6-2/TRBV6-3,TRBJ2-7,-,TGTGCCAGCGGATGGGGCGCGGACGAGCAGTACTTC,CASGWGADEQYF
few,TRBV18,TRBJ2-5,-,TGTGCCAGCTCACGAGGAGGGGAGACCCAGTACTTC,CASSRGGETQYF
-,TRBV5-1,TRBJ2-5,-,TGCGCCAGCAGCTTGACCCTCCAAGAGACCCAGTACTTC,CASSLTLQETQYF
many,TRBV2,TRBJ1-1,-,TGTGCCAGCACCATAATGAACACTGAAGCTTTCTTT,CASTIMNTEAFF
many,TRBV20-1,TRBJ2-2,TRBD1,TGCAGTGCTAAGGGGACAGCGACTTACACCGGGGAGCTGTTTTTT,CSAKGTATYTGELFF
many,TRBV5-1,TRBJ1-1,-,TGCGCCAGCAGCTTTGAGGCGAACACTGAAGCTTTCTTT,CASSFEANTEAFF
many,TRBV6-1,TRBJ1-5,TRBD1,TGTGCCAGCAGTGCCGACAGGGACAATCAGCCCCAGCATTTT,CASSADRDNQPQHF
many,TRBV12-3/TRBV12-4,TRBJ2-3,TRBD2,TGTGCCAGCAGTCCACCGGGACTAGCGGGCGCAGATACGCAGTATTTT,CASSPPGLAGADTQYF
few,TRBV3-1,TRBJ2-2,-,TGTGCCAGCAGCCTTAGACCCACCGGGGAGCTGTTTTTT,CASSLRPTGELFF
few,TRBV11-2,TRBJ1-1,-,TGTGCCAGCAGCTTAGGTGTGCGGAGCACTGAAGCTTTCTTT,CASSLGVRSTEAFF
-,TRBV5-5,TRBJ2-3,-,TGTGCCAGCAGCTTGGATTTAGGGGGCACAGATACGCAGTATTTT,CASSLDLGGTDTQYF
many,TRBV2,TRBJ2-2,TRBD2,TGTGCCAGCAGTGATGGAGGTAGAACTAGCGGGAGAGTGAACACCGGGGAGCTGTTTTTT,CASSDGGRTSGRVNTGELFF
-,TRBV12-3/TRBV12-4,TRBJ1-5,-,TGTGCCAGCAATTCAGGGACATTGAATCAGCCCCAGCATTTT,CASNSGTLNQPQHF
many,TRBV19,TRBJ1-1,-,TGTGCCAGTAGCAACAGGGCCGTACGCACTGAAGCTTTCTTT,CASSNRAVRTEAFF
many,TRBV11-2,TRBJ2-5,TRBD2,TGTGCCAGCAGCCCACGGACTAGCGGGACCAGGGGAGAGACCCAGTACTTC,CASSPRTSGTRGETQYF
many,TRBV11-2,TRBJ2-4,TRBD2,TGTGCCAGCAGCCCGGGACTAGCGGGGATACTAGCCAAAAACATTCAGTACTTC,CASSPGLAGILAKNIQYF
-,TRBV20-1,TRBJ2-5,-,TGCAGTGCTTATAAAACAGAGACCCAGTACTTC,CSAYKTETQYF
-,TRBV12-3/TRBV12-4,TRBJ1-1,TRBD1,TGTGCCAGCAGTTTTAGGAGGACAGGGGATGGGAACACTGAAGCTTTCTTT,CASSFRRTGDGNTEAFF
many,TRBV27,TRBJ1-3,TRBD1,TGTGCCAGCAGTCCCGGACAGGTCGGTGGGGACACCATATATTTT,CASSPGQVGGDTIYF
few,TRBV12-5,TRBJ1-1,-,TGTGCTAGTGGTCCGCAGATGGCTGAAGCTTTCTTT,CASGPQMAEAFF
-,TRBV5-1,TRBJ2-2,TRBD2,TGCGCCAGCACCCCCCTAGCGGGAGATGTGGCCGGGGAGCTGTTTTTT,CASTPLAGDVAGELFF
many,TRBV7-3,TRBJ2-7,TRBD2,TGTGCCAGCAGCTTAACGGGGACTAGCGGGAAATACGAGCAGTACTTC,CASSLTGTSGKYEQYF
many,TRBV12-3/TRBV12-4,TRBJ1-1,TRBD1,TGTGCCAGCAGCACAGGGGGCAGGACTGAAGCTTTCTTT,CASSTGGRTEAFF
many,TRBV18,TRBJ2-7,TRBD1,TGTGCCAGCTCACTTCGACAGGGTCCTTACGAGCAGTACTTC,CASSLRQGPYEQYF
-,TRBV5-1,TRBJ1-1,-,TGCGCCAGCAGCTTCTCGACCAACACTGAAGCTTTCTTT,CASSFSTNTEAFF
many,TRBV6-2/TRBV6-3,TRBJ2-2,TRBD2,TGTGCCAGCAGTTCCAGCCTGGGACTAGCGGGGGGGGGGAACACCGGGGAGCTGTTTTTT,CASSSSLGLAGGGNTGELFF
many,TRBV27,TRBJ1-1,-,TGTGCCAGCAGTTTATTTGGGGTGAACACTGAAGCTTTCTTT,CASSLFGVNTEAFF
many,TRBV2,TRBJ1-6,TRBD1,TGTGCCAGCAGGATACAGGGGCCACCCCTCCACTTT,CASRIQGPPLHF
-,TRBV27,TRBJ1-1,TRBD1,TGTGCCAGCAGTTTCACCGGGACAGACTCAATGAACACTGAAGCTTTCTTT,CASSFTGTDSMNTEAFF
many,TRBV4-2,TRBJ2-7,-,TGTGCCAGCAGCCAAGAGTACCCCTCCTACGAGCAGTACTTC,CASSQEYPSYEQYF
once,TRBV13,TRBJ1-1,TRBD1,TGTGCCTGCAGCGTTGGCAGGGGGGCTGAAGCTTTCTTT,CACSVGRGAEAFF
many,TRBV28,TRBJ2-7,-,TGTGCCAGCGGAACGCCCCGCAGGCCGGCGGATTCCGAGCAGTACTTC,CASGTPRRPADSEQYF
-,TRBV6-2/TRBV6-3,TRBJ2-4,-,TGTGCCAGCGCAGTTTCGGACGGGACCAACATTCAGTACTTC,CASAVSDGTNIQYF
many,TRBV20-1,TRBJ1-2,-,TGCAGTGCTGATAGGAGACCTAACTATGGCTACACCTTC,CSADRRPNYGYTF
many,TRBV29-1,TRBJ2-7,TRBD2,TGCAGCGTGGCAACCGGGACTAGCGCCGAGCAGTACTTC,CSVATGTSAEQYF
once,TRBV28,TRBJ1-5,-,TGTGCCAGCAGTTTGGTAAGCTTGAATCAGCCCCAGCATTTT,CASSLVSLNQPQHF
many,TRBV7-2,TRBJ1-5,-,TGTGCCAGCAGCTTACGGCCAGACCCTCTTCAGCCCCAGCATTTT,CASSLRPDPLQPQHF
many,TRBV6-1,TRBJ2-2,-,TGTGCCAGCACTATCGAAACCCCAAGTCTCACCGGGGAGCTGTTTTTT,CASTIETPSLTGELFF
many,TRBV20-1,TRBJ1-5,TRBD1,TGCAGTGCTGAGGGACAGGGAAATCAGCCCCAGCATTTT,CSAEGQGNQPQHF
many,TRBV11-2,TRBJ2-6,-,TGTGCCAGCAGCTTCTTTGGCTCTGGGGCCAACGTCCTGACTTTC,CASSFFGSGANVLTF
-,TRBV30,TRBJ1-1,-,TGTGCCTGGACCTCTCCGAGGATCTCGAACACTGAAGCTTTCTTT,CAWTSPRISNTEAFF
many,TRBV6-1,TRBJ2-2,TRBD1,TGTGCCAGCAGTGCCAGGACAGGGGGCGCGTACACCGGGGAGCTGTTCTTT,CASSARTGGAYTGELFF
-,TRBV12-3/TRBV12-4,TRBJ1-1,TRBD1,TGTGCCAGCAGCCCTGGACAGGGCGACACTGAAGCTTTCTTT,CASSPGQGDTEAFF